This TCR beta chain emerged from a study of cytomegalovirus exposure and HLA in healthy donors. The study ran its PCR with 60 Vbeta and 13 Jbeta primers. The table came from immunoSEQ multiplex PCR; TCRdb's copy has only in-frame clones and leaves some out. The sample includes about 140,000 clones, about 78% of them seen just once. The germline V gene encodes CDR1 MNHNS and CDR2 SASEGT. CDR3 length: 12 residues. The V and J ends lost 5 bases and 4 bases respectively, with 8 bases between them. Sequences were obtained from PBMCs. The TCR originated in a man between 50 and 59 years old in good health and CMV-seropositive. The chain links TRBV6-1 to TRBJ2-5; D unclear. The CDR3: CASSTLLETQYF. CDR3 in DNA: TGTGCCAGCAGTACCCTATTAGAGACCCAGTACTTC.